Below, 15 T cell receptor beta chains from the same sample are listed, as sequenced in a study of shared clonotypes between healthy human individuals. Generated by immunoSEQ multiplex PCR, the TCRdb table keeps only in-frame clones and is missing some. The sample contains around 2,000,000 clones, 95% of which appear only once. Source material: naive CD4+ T cells sorted from blood. The sample's subset: CD45RA+ positively selected. The receptor source for this set is a man aged 18 to 30 in good health.

This chain uses TRBV6-5 with TRBJ1-2; 8 positions match TRBD1. This CDR3 has 14 residues. V lost 6 bases to trimming and J lost 8 bases; unmatched junction nucleotides: 11. Germline CDR1 reads MNHEY; CDR2 reads SVGAGI. The CDR3 loop reads CASSQVRGRDGYTF. The DNA for the CDR3 is TGTGCCAGCAGCCAAGTCAGGGGGCGGGACGGCTACACCTTC.

The chain has TRBV28 and TRBJ1-5; TRBD1 matches 7 bases. From germline, CDR1 is MDHEN and CDR2 SYDVKM. After removal of 4 bases from V and 6 bases from J, the junction contained 9 bases not matched to a gene. CDR3 size: 15 residues. CDR3 amino acids: CASSSKLQGFQPQHF. The DNA of the CDR3 is TGTGCCAGCAGTTCAAAACTACAGGGGTTTCAGCCCCAGCATTTT.

The V gene is TRBV7-3, the J gene TRBJ2-1; 8 positions agree with TRBD2. CDR1 and CDR2 from the germline V gene are SGHTA and FQGTGA. The V and J ends lost 5 bases and 5 bases, in that order; junction bases with no gene match: 8. CDR3 size: 15 residues. CDR3 bases: TGTGCCAGCAGCGAATATAGCGGGGACCACAATGAGCAGTTCTTC. This sequence encodes CASSEYSGDHNEQFF.

This clone was found a few times. This chain links TRBV18 with TRBJ1-3; a weak D match, TRBD1 (5 bases). Germline values: CDR1 KGHSH, CDR2 LQKENI. Trimming left V 6 bases short and J 8 bases short, with 20 bases between. CDR3 length: 15 residues. The CDR3 sequence is CASSSGTPLLDTIYF. The CDR3 bases are TGTGCCAGCTCGTCCGGGACGCCCCTATTAGACACCATATATTTT.

The gene calls are TRBV27 and TRBJ2-3; 8 bases are a match to TRBD2. J lost 2 bases, V lost 0 bases, and 4 bases had no gene match. The CDR3 consists of 16 residues. CDR1 is MNHEY, CDR2 SMNVEV, per germline (reference sequence). The CDR3 DNA reads as TGTGCCAGCAGTTTATCTACTAGCGGACTCACAGATACGCAGTATTTT. Its protein product is CASSLSTSGLTDTQYF.

The chain is built from TRBV5-8 and TRBJ2-3; TRBD2 matches at 7 bases. The V segment lost 4 bases and the J segment 1 base; nucleotides outside the gene matches: 9. From germline, CDR1 is SGHTS and CDR2 YDEGEE. The CDR3 sequence is 16 residues long. The CDR3 loop reads CASSSGTHSGTDTQYF. The CDR3 DNA is TGTGCCAGCAGCAGCGGGACTCACTCTGGCACAGATACGCAGTATTTT.

Notes on this clone: An end of the junction does not agree with germline; a read error may underlie this. The sample carries other DNA sequences with the same CDR3. The chain is built from TRBV11-2 and TRBJ2-3; no clear D. Germline loops: CDR1 SGHAT, CDR2 FQNNGV. The CDR3 consists of 13 residues. CDR3 region: CASSLAASNTQYF. For the CDR3, the DNA is TGCGCCAGCAGCTTAGCCGCATCCAATACGCAGTATTTT.

In this sample, this clone turned up once. The junction does not match germline at one end; this may be a read error. This rearrangement joins TRBV7-7 to TRBJ2-1, with 11 bases fitting TRBD2. This CDR3 is built from 15 residues. Looked up from germline, CDR1 is SSHAT and CDR2 is FNYEAQ (reference sequence). In DNA form, the CDR3 reads TGTGCTAGCAGCCAGGGACTAGCGGCCTACAATGAGCAGTTCTTC. Protein: CASSQGLAAYNEQFF.

CDR3 bases: TGTGCCAGCAGTTGGGGACGGGCTAATGAAAAACTGTTTTTT. This translates into CASSWGRANEKLFF. This chain links TRBV6-1 with TRBJ1-4; TRBD1 might be the D (5 bases). The germline CDR1 and CDR2 sequences are MNHNS and SASEGT. V lost 5 bases to trimming and J lost 3 bases, with 10 bases between them. This CDR3 has 14 amino acids.

The chain recombines TRBV18 with TRBJ2-3; D is ambiguous. There are 16 residues in the CDR3. V was shortened by 1 base and J by 0 bases, with 11 bases between the two germline ends. Germline V gene lookup returns CDR1 KGHSH and CDR2 LQKENI. CDR3 DNA: TGTGCCAGCTCACCACTCCCTTTGGGAAGCACAGATACGCAGTATTTT. Its protein is CASSPLPLGSTDTQYF.

Note on this clone: The sample carries other DNA sequences with the same CDR3. J is TRBJ2-5 and V is TRBV5-1; 12 nucleotides line up with TRBD2. CDR1 and CDR2 (germline): SGHRS, YFSETQ. The CDR3 length is 14 residues. The trim removed 3 bases at V and 5 bases at J, leaving 2 bases unmatched. The CDR3 DNA is TGCGCCAGCAGCTCCGGACTAGCGGGGGAGACCCAGTACTTC. Translated, it gives CASSSGLAGETQYF.

The CDR3: CASSDSIAGVGETQYF. The CDR3 region has the DNA TGCGCCAGCAGTGACTCGATAGCGGGAGTGGGGGAGACCCAGTACTTC. The V call is TRBV10-1, the J call TRBJ2-5; the match to TRBD2 covers 9 bases. CDR3 length: 16 residues. Germline CDR1 reads WNHNN; CDR2 reads SYGVQD (reference sequence). Trimming at V came to 3 bases and at J to 5 bases, leaving 10 bases not matched to a gene.

This chain links TRBV6-5 with TRBJ1-6; TRBD1 aligns across 7 bases. Germline trimming cut 2 bases from V and 10 bases from J; bases unmatched to any gene: 11. Germline values: CDR1 MNHEY, CDR2 SVGAGI. CDR3 length equals 16 residues. This chain's CDR3 is CASSYHGTESGSPLHF. The DNA for the CDR3 is TGTGCCAGCAGTTACCACGGGACAGAATCTGGCTCACCCCTCCACTTT.

This chain links TRBV10-2 with TRBJ1-5; unclear D gene. This CDR3 comprises 16 residues. The ends were cut back, 0 bases at V and 2 bases at J, with 11 bases in the middle. Germline loops: CDR1 WSHSY, CDR2 SAAADI. The CDR3 region has the DNA TGCGCCAGCAGTGAGTCATCGGGTTCGGGCAATCAGCCCCAGCATTTT. Encoded protein: CASSESSGSGNQPQHF.

This clone was recorded only once. This rearrangement joins TRBV10-1 to TRBJ2-3; 7 bases align to TRBD2. V trimming: 4 bases; J trimming: 5 bases; junction bases outside the gene matches: 3. In germline, CDR1 is WNHNN, CDR2 SYGVQD (reference sequence). This CDR3 comprises 13 residues. The CDR3 DNA sequence: TGCGCCAGCAGTGCCGGGGGGTTAGATACGCAGTATTTT. It codes for CASSAGGLDTQYF.